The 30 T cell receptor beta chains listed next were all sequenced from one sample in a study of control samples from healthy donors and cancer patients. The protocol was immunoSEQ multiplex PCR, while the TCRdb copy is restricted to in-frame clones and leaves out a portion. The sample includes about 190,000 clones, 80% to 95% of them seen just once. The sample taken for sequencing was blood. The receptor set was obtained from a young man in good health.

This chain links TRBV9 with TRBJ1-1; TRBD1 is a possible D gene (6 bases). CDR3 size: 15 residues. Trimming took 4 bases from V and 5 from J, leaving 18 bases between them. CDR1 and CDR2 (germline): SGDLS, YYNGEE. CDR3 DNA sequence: TGTGCCAGCAGCCCGATAGGGGGGTTTAGGACTGAAGCTTTCTTT. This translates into CASSPIGGFRTEAFF.

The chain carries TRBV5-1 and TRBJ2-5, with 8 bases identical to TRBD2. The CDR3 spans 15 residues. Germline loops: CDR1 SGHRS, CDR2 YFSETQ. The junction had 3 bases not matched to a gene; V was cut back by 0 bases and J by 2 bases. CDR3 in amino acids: CASSLAQRGQETQYF. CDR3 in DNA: TGCGCCAGCAGCTTGGCCCAGCGGGGGCAAGAGACCCAGTACTTC.

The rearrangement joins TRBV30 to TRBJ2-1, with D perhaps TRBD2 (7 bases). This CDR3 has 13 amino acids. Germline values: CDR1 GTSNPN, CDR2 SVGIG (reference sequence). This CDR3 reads CVSRGGRFGEQFF. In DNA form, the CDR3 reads TGTGTTTCAAGGGGGGGGCGGTTTGGTGAGCAGTTCTTC.

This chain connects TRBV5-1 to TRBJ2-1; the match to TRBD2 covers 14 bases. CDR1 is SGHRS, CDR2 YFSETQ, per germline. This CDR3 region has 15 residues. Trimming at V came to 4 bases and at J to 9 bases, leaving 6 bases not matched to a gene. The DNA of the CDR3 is TGCGCCAGCAGCCCCGGACTAGCGGGGGGTGGTGAGCAGTTCTTC. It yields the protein CASSPGLAGGGEQFF.

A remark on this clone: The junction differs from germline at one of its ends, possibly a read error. The CDR3 loop reads CASGLGGSTDTQYF. The CDR3 coding sequence is TGTGCTAGTGGCTTGGGGGGGAGCACAGATACGCAGTATTTT. This sequence joins TRBV12-5 and TRBJ2-3; TRBD2 agrees at 7 bases. Germline CDR1 is LGHNT and CDR2 is FRNRAP. This CDR3 has 14 amino acids.

This CDR3 is CASSVGIAGGTDTQYF. DNA of the CDR3: TGTGCCAGCAGCGTAGGAATAGCGGGGGGCACAGATACGCAGTATTTT. This chain links TRBV9 with TRBJ2-3; 9 positions agree with TRBD2. The length of the CDR3 is 16 residues. Losses at the gene ends were 0 bases for V and 1 base for J; bases not matched to a gene: 3. The germline CDR1 and CDR2 sequences are SGDLS and YYNGEE.

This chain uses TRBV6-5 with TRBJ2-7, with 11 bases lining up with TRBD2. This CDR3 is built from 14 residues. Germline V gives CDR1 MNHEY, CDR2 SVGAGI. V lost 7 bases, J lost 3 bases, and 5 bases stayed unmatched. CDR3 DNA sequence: TGTGCCAGCAAGGGGCTAGCGGGGGGCTACGAGCAGTACTTC. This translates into CASKGLAGGYEQYF.

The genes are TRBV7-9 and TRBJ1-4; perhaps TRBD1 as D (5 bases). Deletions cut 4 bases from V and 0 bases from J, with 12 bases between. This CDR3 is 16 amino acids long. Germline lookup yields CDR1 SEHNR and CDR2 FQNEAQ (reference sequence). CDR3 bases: TGTGCCAGCAGCTCAGTAAGGGGTTCAACTAATGAAAAACTGTTTTTT. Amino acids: CASSSVRGSTNEKLFF. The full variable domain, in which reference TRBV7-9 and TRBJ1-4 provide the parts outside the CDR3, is DTGVSQNPRHKITKRGQNVTFRCDPISEHNRLYWYRQTLGQGPEFLTYFQNEAQLEKSRLLSDRFSAERPKGSFSTLEIQRTEQGDSAMYLCASSSVRGSTNEKLFFGSGTQLSVL.

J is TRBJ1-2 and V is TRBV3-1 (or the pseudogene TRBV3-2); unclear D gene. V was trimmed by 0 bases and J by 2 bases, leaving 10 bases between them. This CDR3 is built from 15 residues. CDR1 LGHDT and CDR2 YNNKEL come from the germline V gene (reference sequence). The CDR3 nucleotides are TGTGCCAGCAGCCAAGATCGCGGCCCAAACTATGGCTACACCTTC. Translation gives CASSQDRGPNYGYTF.

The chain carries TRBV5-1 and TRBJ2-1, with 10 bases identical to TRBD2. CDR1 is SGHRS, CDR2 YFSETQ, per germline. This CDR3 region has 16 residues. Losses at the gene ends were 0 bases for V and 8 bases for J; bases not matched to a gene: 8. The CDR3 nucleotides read TGCGCCAGCAGCTTGGTTGTTAGCGGGGGGCTAGATGAGCAGTTCTTC. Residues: CASSLVVSGGLDEQFF.

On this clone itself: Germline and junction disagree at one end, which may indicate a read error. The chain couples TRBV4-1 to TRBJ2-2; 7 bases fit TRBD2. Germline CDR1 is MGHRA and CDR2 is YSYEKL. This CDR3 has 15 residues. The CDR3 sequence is CATSPRGDNTGELFF. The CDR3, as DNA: TGCGCCACCAGCCCCCGGGGGGATAACACCGGGGAGCTGTTTTTT.

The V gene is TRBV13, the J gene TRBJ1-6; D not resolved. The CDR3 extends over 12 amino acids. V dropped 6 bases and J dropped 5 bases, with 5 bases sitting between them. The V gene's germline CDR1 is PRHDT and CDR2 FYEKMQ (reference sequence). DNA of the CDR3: TGTGCCAGCAGTCAGAATAATTCACCCCTCCACTTT. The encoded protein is CASSQNNSPLHF.

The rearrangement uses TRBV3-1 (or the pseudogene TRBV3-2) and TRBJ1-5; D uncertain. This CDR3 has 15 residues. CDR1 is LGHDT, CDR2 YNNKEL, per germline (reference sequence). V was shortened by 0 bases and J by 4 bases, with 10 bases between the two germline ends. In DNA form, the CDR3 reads TGTGCCAGCAGCCAAGATATAGGATTTAATCAGCCCCAGCATTTT. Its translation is CASSQDIGFNQPQHF.

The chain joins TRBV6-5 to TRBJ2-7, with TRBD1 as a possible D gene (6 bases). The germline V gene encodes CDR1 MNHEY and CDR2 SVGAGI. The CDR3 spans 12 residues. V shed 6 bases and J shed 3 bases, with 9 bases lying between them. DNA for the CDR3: TGTGCCAGCAGACAGGGTTACTACGAGCAGTACTTC. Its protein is CASRQGYYEQYF.

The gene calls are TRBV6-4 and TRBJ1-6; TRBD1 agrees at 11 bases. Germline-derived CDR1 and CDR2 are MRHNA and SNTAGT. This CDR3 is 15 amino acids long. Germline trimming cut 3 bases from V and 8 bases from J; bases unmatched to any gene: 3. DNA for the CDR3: TGTGCCAGCAGTGAGGACAGGGGGCCTTATTCACCCCTCCACTTT. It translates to CASSEDRGPYSPLHF.

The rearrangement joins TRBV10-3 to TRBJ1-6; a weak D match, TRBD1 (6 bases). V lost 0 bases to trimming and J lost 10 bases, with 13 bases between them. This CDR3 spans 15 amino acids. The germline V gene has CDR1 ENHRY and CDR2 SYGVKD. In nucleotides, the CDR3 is TGTGCCATCAGTGAGTCGTTTCAGGGGTACTCACCCCTCCACTTT. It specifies CAISESFQGYSPLHF.

The CDR3 spells CASSDRGGRTGQPQHF. DNA of the CDR3: TGTGCCAGCAGCGATCGTGGGGGGCGAACCGGTCAGCCCCAGCATTTT. V is TRBV5-5 and J is TRBJ1-5; TRBD1 might be the D (6 bases). Germline assignment: CDR1 SGHKS and CDR2 YYEKEE (reference sequence). The CDR3 loop spans 16 amino acids. Trimming pared 4 bases from V and 6 bases from J, leaving 20 bases between.

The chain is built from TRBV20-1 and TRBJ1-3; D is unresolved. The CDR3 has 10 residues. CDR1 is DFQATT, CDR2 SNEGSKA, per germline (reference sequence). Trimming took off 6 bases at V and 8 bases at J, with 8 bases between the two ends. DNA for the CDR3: TGCAGTGCCAGCGCGGACACCATATATTTT. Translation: CSASADTIYF.

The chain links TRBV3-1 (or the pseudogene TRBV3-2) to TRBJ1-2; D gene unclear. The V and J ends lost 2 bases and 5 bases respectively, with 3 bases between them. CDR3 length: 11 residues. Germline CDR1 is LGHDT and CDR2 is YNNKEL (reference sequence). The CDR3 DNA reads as TGTGCCAGCAGCCAAATGTATGGCTACACCTTC. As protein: CASSQMYGYTF.

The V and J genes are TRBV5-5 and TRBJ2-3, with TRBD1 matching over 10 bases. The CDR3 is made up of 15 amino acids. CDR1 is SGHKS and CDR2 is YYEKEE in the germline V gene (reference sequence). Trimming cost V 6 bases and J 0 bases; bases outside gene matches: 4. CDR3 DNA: TGTGCCAGCACCAGACAGGGGGCGAGCACAGATACGCAGTATTTT. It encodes CASTRQGASTDTQYF.

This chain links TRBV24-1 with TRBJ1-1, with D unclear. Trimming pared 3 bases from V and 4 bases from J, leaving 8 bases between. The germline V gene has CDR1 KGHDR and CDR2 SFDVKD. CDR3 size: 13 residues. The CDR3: CATSDTTLTEAFF. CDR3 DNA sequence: TGTGCCACCAGTGATACGACACTCACTGAAGCTTTCTTT.

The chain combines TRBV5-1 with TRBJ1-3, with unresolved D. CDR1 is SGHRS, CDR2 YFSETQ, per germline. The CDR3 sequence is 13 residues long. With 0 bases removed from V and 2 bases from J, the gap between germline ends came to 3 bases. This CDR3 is CASSLDPGNTIYF. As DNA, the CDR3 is TGCGCCAGCAGCTTGGATCCTGGAAACACCATATATTTT.

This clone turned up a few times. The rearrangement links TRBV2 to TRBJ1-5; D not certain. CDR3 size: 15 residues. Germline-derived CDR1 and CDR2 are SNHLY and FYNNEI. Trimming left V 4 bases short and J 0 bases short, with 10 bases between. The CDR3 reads CASSAGGYSNQPQHF. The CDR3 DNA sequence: TGTGCCAGCAGTGCTGGCGGTTATAGCAATCAGCCCCAGCATTTT.

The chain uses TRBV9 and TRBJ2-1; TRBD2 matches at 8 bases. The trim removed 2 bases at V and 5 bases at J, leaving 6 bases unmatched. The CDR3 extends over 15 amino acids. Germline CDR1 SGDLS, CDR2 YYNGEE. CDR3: CASSVSGGPNNEQFF. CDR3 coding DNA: TGTGCCAGCAGCGTCTCGGGGGGGCCTAACAATGAGCAGTTCTTC.

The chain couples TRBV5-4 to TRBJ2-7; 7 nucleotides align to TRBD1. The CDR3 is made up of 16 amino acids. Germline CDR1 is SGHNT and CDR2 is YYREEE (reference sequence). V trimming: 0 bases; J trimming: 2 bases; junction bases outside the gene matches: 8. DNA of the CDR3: TGTGCCAGCAGCTTGGCATGGGACAGAACTACCTACGAGCAGTACTTC. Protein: CASSLAWDRTTYEQYF. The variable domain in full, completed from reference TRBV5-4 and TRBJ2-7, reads ETGVTQSPTHLIKTRGQQVTLRCSSQSGHNTVSWYQQALGQGPQFIFQYYREEENGRGNFPPRFSGLQFPNYSSELNVNALELDDSALYLCASSLAWDRTTYEQYFGPGTRLTVT.

The CDR3 loop is CASSLVNIGNTEAFF. The CDR3 DNA is TGTGCCAGCAGCTTGGTGAATATTGGGAACACTGAAGCTTTCTTT. The rearrangement links TRBV5-5 to TRBJ1-1; D ambiguous. Per the germline V gene, CDR1 is SGHKS and CDR2 is YYEKEE (reference sequence). V lost 0 bases, J lost 1 base, and 10 bases lay in between. CDR3 length: 15 residues. Based on the CDR3 plus reference TRBV5-5 and TRBJ1-1, the full variable domain is DAGVTQSPTHLIKTRGQQVTLRCSPISGHKSVSWYQQVLGQGPQFIFQYYEKEERGRGNFPDRFSARQFPNYSSELNVNALLLGDSALYLCASSLVNIGNTEAFFGQGTRLTVV.

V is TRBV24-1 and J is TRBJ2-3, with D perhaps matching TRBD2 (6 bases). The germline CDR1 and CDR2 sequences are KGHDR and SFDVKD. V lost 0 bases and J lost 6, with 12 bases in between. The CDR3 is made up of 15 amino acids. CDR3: CATSDLAAGPDTQYF. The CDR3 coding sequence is TGTGCCACCAGTGATTTGGCAGCGGGTCCGGATACGCAGTATTTT.

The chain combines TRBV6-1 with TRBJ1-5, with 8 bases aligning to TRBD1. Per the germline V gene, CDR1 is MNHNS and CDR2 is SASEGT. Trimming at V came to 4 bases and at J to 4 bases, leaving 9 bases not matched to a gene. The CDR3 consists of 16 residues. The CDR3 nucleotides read TGTGCCAGCAGTGGCCCCGAGGGGACAGGAAATCAGCCCCAGCATTTT. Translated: CASSGPEGTGNQPQHF.

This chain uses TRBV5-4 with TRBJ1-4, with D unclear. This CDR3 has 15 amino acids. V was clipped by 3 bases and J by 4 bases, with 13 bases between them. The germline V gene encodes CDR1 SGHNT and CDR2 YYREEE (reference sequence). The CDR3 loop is CASSSPTEDNEKLFF. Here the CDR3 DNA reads TGTGCCAGCAGCTCCCCCACTGAAGATAATGAAAAACTGTTTTTT.

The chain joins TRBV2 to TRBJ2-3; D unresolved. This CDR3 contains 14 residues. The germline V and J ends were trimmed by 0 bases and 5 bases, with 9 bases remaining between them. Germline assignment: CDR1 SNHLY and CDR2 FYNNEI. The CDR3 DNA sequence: TGTGCCAGCAGTGAAGCTGATTTTCTAGATACGCAGTATTTT. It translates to CASSEADFLDTQYF.